This TCR beta chain emerged from a study of T-cell reconstitution after alpha-beta-depleted transplantation in children. General study results and limits: Some patients' high day-60 TCRbeta diversity was attributed to recipient cells surviving conditioning. T-cell numbers and diversity one year post-transplant derived largely from freshly generated T cells.

With respect to this clonotype: Antigen: not known.

Molecular barcoding with unique molecular identifiers was used for the TCRbeta library. TCRdb analysed the PCR reads with MiXCR anew, one entry per CDR3 protein. The sample has 700,000 or so distinct CDR3 sequences; around 13% are singletons. The CDR3 is 13 amino acids. CDR1 SEHNR and CDR2 FQNEAQ come from the germline V gene (reference sequence). Trimming removed 5 bases from V and 0 bases from J, with 7 bases in between. This chain joins TRBV7-9 and TRBJ1-1, with a possible D match to TRBD1 (5 bases). The origin of this receptor is a girl aged 2 to 10 with congenital amegakaryocytic thrombocytopenia, due to receive a stem cell transplant. Sequences were derived from PBMCs, sampled before TCRalphabeta/CD19-depleted stem cell transplant. The DNA for the CDR3 is TGTGCCAGCAGCGTCAGGGTGAACACTGAAGCTTTCTTT. The encoded protein is CASSVRVNTEAFF. Together with reference TRBV7-9 and TRBJ1-1, the CDR3 gives the full variable domain: DTGVSQNPRHKITKRGQNVTFRCDPISEHNRLYWYRQTLGQGPEFLTYFQNEAQLEKSRLLSDRFSAERPKGSFSTLEIQRTEQGDSAMYLCASSVRVNTEAFFGQGTRLTVV.